Detailed here is one T cell receptor (beta chain). This specimen comes from a study of T cell responses to AZD1222 COVID-19 vaccine. The table came from immunoSEQ multiplex PCR; TCRdb's copy has only in-frame clones and leaves some out. Found here are about 76,000 clones, 88% of them singletons; the top ten hold approximately 10%. This CDR3 region has 13 residues. Germline lookup yields CDR1 LGHDT and CDR2 YNNKEL (reference sequence). V was pared by 2 bases and J by 12 bases, with 16 bases between. The gene calls are TRBV3-1 (or the pseudogene TRBV3-2) and TRBJ1-1; D gene uncertain. The source of this sequence is an adult in good health. Sample: peripheral blood, taken on day 0 of AZD1222 vaccination. CDR3 in amino acids: CASSQFPPGVTFF. CDR3 DNA sequence: TGTGCCAGCAGCCAATTTCCCCCCGGGGTAACTTTCTTT.